This entry concerns a single T cell receptor beta chain. Its target is unknown. This CDR3 has 15 residues. Germline V lookup: CDR1 SGHRS, CDR2 YFSETQ. The sample comes from a study of T cells expressing NK-cell markers. Whole-study findings and limits: Dominant NKG2C+ clonotypes were found to form about 1.0-7.5% of CD8+ T cells in a handful of donors. Uncertainty persisted over the HCMV specificity of expanded NKG2C+ T cell clones.

Scientists made TCR beta cDNA using 5'RACE template switching with UMIs. TCRdb reprocessed the 5' RACE reads and reports one entry per CDR3 protein, with no DNA. This table holds about 160,000 distinct CDR3 sequences. The receptor was isolated from a woman between 18 and 70 years old in good health. The J gene is TRBJ2-5, the V gene TRBV5-1. Source material: blood T cells: a sorted CD56 or NKG2C T cell subset, CD4+ or CD8+ T cells, or bulk PBMC T cells (not recorded which). The CDR3 is CASSLAFGKQETQYF.